This TCR beta chain was retrieved from a study of shared clonotypes between healthy human individuals. Notes on the study in general: As a rule, naive subsets had a larger estimated richness than memory subsets.

As processed by the authors: Junction-only immunoSEQ data arrived without quality scores, meaning filtering differed. TCRdb's table, derived via immunoSEQ multiplex PCR, lists solely in-frame clones and lacks some. Clonal size and the V and J genes are those of that table, whereas D and trimming came from the DNA. The sample holds fewer than 400,000 clones, approximately 79% seen once. Naive CD45RA+ and memory CD45RA-negative subsets were split from CD4+ cells. Remarks on this clone: The antigen is unknown.

The source material was memory CD4+ T cells sorted from blood. Subset indicated: CD45RA-negative fraction. This clonotype was obtained from a man aged 25 to 45 in good health.

Here the CDR3 DNA reads TGCGCCAGCACCCCCACAGGGCTGGGGAAAGATACGCAGTATTTT. It codes for CASTPTGLGKDTQYF. The gene calls are TRBV5-1 and TRBJ2-3; tentatively, D is TRBD1 (6 bases). Deletions cut 6 bases from V and 5 bases from J, with 19 bases between. CDR3 size: 15 residues. Looked up from germline, CDR1 is SGHRS and CDR2 is YFSETQ.